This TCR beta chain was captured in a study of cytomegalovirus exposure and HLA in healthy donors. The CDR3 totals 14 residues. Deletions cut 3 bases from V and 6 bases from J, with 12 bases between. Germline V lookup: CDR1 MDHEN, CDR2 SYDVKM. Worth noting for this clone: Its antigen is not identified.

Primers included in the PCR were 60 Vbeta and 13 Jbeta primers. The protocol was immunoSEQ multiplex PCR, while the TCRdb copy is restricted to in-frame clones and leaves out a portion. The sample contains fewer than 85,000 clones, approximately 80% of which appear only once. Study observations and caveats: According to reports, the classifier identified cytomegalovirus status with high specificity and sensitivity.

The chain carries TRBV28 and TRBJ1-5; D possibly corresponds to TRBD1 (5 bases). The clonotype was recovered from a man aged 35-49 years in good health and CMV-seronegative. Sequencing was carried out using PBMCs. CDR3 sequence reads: CASSFQGRAQPQHF. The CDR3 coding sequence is TGTGCCAGCAGTTTTCAGGGTAGGGCTCAGCCCCAGCATTTT.